This T cell receptor (beta chain) was recorded in a study of blood T cell repertoires in COVID-19. At the level of the study: Material from acute and convalescent COVID-19 was sourced from the United States, Italy and Spain. T cells, B-cell-depleted T cells, or PBMCs supplied cDNA or gDNA.

TCRdb's copy holds only in-frame clones and misses some; the assay was immunoSEQ multiplex PCR. Of over 90,000 clones listed, more than 85% were seen once; the top ten hold about 2.9%. Specimen: peripheral blood. The sequence was collected from a man aged 45 to 65 with active or convalescent COVID-19.

CDR3 residues: CASSGTSGGEQFF. In DNA form, the CDR3 reads TGTGCCAGTAGCGGGACTAGCGGGGGGGAGCAGTTCTTC. The gene calls are TRBV19 and TRBJ2-1; 15 bases align to TRBD2. This CDR3 has 13 residues. Trimming cost V 6 bases and J 10 bases; bases outside gene matches: 1. Looked up from germline, CDR1 is LNHDA and CDR2 is SQIVND (reference sequence).